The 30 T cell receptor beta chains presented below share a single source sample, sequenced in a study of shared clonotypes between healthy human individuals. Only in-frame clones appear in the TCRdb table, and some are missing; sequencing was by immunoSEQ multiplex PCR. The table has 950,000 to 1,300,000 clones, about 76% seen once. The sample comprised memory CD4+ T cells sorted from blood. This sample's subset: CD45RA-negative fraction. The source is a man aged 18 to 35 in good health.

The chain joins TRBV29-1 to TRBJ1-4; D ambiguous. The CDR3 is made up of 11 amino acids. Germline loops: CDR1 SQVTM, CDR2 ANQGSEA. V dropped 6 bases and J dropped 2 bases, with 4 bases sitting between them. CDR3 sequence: CSVSTNEKLFF. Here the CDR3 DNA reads TGCAGCGTATCGACTAATGAAAAACTGTTTTTT.

The CDR3 protein is CAISESGQGIYTF. Here the CDR3 DNA reads TGTGCCATCAGTGAGTCGGGACAGGGGATCTACACCTTC. This chain links TRBV10-3 with TRBJ1-2; the match to TRBD1 covers 10 bases. V trimming: 0 bases; J trimming: 10 bases; junction bases outside the gene matches: 2. Germline CDR1 reads ENHRY; CDR2 reads SYGVKD. The CDR3 is 13 residues long.

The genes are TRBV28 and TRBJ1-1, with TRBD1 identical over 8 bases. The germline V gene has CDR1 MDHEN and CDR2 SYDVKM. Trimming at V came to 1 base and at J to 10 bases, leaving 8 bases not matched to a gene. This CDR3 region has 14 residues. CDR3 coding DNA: TGTGCCAGCAGTTTATCGGGCAGGGGGCTTCGAGCTTTCTTT. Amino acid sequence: CASSLSGRGLRAFF.

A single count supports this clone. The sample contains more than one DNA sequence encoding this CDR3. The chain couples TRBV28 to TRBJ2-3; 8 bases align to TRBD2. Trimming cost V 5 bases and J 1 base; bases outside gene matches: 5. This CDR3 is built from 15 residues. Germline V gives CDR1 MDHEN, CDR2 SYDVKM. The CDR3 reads CASSPSGGGTDTQYF. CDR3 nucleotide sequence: TGTGCCAGCAGTCCCTCGGGGGGGGGCACAGATACGCAGTATTTT.

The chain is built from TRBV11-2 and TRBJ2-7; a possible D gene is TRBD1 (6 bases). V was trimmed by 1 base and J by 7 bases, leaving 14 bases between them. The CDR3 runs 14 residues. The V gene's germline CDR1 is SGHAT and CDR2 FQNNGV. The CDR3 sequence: CASSLGQARTEQYF. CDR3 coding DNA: TGTGCCAGCAGCTTAGGACAGGCCCGTACGGAGCAGTACTTC.

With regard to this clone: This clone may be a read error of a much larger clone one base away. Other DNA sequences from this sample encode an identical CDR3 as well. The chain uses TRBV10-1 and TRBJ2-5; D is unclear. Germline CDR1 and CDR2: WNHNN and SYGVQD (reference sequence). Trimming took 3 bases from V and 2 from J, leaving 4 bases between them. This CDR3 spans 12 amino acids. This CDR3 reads CASSEGQETQYF. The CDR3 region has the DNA TGCGCCAGCAGTGAAGGTCAAGAGACCCAGTACTTC.

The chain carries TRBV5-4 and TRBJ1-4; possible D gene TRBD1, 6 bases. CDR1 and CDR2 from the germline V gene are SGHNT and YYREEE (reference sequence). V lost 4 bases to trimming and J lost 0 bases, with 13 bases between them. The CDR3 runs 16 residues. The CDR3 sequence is CASSMTGVATNEKLFF. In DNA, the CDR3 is TGTGCCAGCAGCATGACAGGAGTCGCAACTAATGAAAAACTGTTTTTT. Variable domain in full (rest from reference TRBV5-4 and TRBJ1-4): ETGVTQSPTHLIKTRGQQVTLRCSSQSGHNTVSWYQQALGQGPQFIFQYYREEENGRGNFPPRFSGLQFPNYSSELNVNALELDDSALYLCASSMTGVATNEKLFFGSGTQLSVL.

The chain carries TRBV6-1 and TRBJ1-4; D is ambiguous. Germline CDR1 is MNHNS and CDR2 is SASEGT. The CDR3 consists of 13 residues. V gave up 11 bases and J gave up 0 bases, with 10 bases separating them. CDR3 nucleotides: TGTGCCGGCGCCAGCACAACTAATGAAAAACTGTTTTTT. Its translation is CAGASTTNEKLFF.

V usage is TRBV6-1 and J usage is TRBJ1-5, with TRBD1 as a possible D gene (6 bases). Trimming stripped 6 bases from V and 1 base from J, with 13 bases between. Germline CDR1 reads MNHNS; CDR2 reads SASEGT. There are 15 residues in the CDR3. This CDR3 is CASRAGEESNQPQHF. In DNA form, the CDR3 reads TGTGCCAGCAGGGCAGGGGAGGAGAGCAATCAGCCCCAGCATTTT.

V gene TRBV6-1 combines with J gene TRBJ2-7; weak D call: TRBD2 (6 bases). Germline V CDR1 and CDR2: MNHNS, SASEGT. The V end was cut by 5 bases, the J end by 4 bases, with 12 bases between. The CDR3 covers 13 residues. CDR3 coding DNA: TGTGCCAGCAGTAACGGGGACTGGTACGAGCAGTACTTC. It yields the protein CASSNGDWYEQYF.

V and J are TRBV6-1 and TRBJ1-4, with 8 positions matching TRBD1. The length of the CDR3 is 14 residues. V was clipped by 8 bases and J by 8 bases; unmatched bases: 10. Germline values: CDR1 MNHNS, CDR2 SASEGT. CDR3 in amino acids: CASHKGQGGEKLFF. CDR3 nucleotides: TGTGCCAGCCACAAAGGACAGGGAGGGGAAAAACTGTTTTTT.

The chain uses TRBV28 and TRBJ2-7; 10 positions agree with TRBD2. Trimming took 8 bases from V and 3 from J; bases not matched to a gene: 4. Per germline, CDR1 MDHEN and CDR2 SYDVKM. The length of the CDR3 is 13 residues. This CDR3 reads CASQRGGFYEQYF. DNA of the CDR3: TGTGCCAGCCAGCGGGGGGGCTTCTACGAGCAGTACTTC.

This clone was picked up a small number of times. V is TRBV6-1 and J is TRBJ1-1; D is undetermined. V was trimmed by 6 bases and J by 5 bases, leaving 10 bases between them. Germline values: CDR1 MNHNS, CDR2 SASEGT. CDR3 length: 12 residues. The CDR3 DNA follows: TGTGCCAGCAGGGAGTGGGATACTGAAGCTTTCTTT. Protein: CASREWDTEAFF.

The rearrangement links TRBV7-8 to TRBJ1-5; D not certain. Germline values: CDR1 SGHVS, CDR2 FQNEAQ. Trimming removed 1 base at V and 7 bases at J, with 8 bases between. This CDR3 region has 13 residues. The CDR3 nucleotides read TGTGCCAGCAGCTTAGACTTCGCCCAGCCCCAGCATTTT. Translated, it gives CASSLDFAQPQHF.

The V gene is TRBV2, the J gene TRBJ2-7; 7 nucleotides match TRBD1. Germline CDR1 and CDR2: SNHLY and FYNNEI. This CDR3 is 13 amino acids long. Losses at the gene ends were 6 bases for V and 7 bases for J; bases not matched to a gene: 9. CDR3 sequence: CASRPTGLSEQYF. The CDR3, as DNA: TGTGCCAGCAGACCGACAGGGCTAAGTGAGCAGTACTTC.

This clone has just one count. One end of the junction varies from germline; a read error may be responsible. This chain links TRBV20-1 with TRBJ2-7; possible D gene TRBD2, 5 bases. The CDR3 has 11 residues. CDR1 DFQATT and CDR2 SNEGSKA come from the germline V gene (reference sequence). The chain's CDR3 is CSTRTAYEQYF. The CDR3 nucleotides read TGCAGTACTAGGACCGCCTACGAGCAGTACTTC.

The CDR3 sequence: CALRRVAGTDTQYF. CDR3 coding DNA: TGTGCCCTTAGACGGGTGGCAGGAACAGATACGCAGTATTTT. The J gene is TRBJ2-3, the V gene TRBV6-1; no clear D gene. Germline V CDR1 and CDR2: MNHNS, SASEGT. The V gene lost 11 bases and the J gene lost 3 bases, with 18 bases spanning the gap. The CDR3 length is 14 residues.

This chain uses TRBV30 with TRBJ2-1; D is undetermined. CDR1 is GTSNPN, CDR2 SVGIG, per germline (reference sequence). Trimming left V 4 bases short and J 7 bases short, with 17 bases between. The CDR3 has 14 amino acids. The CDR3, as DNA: TGTGCCTGGACCGTGTCAGGAGTTTGGAATGAGCAGTTCTTC. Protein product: CAWTVSGVWNEQFF.

The CDR3 region is CSADRGGYGYTF. The CDR3 DNA is TGCAGCGCCGACAGGGGCGGCTATGGCTACACCTTC. The chain carries TRBV29-1 and TRBJ1-2; 8 positions match TRBD1. Germline CDR1 SQVTM, CDR2 ANQGSEA. V gave up 7 bases and J gave up 4 bases; unmatched junction bases: 5. CDR3 length: 12 residues.

CDR3 residues: CASSEDSGARSPLHF. The CDR3 bases are TGTGCCAGCAGTGAGGACAGTGGAGCGAGATCACCCCTCCACTTT. V gene TRBV6-1 combines with J gene TRBJ1-6; possibly TRBD1 for D (6 bases). This CDR3 region has 15 residues. Germline loops: CDR1 MNHNS, CDR2 SASEGT. The germline V and J ends were trimmed by 3 bases and 10 bases, with 16 bases remaining between them.

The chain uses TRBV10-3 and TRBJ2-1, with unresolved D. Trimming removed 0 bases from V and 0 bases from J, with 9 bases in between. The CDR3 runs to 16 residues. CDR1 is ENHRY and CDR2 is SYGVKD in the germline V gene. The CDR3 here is CAISESNSGSYNEQFF. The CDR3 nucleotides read TGTGCCATCAGTGAGTCTAACTCGGGCTCCTACAATGAGCAGTTCTTC.

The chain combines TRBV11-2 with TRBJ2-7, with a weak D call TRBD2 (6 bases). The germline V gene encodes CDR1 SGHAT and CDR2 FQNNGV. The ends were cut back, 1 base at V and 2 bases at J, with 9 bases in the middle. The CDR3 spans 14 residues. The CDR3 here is CASSLGRLAYEQYF. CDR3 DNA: TGTGCCAGCAGCTTAGGTAGACTAGCCTACGAGCAGTACTTC.

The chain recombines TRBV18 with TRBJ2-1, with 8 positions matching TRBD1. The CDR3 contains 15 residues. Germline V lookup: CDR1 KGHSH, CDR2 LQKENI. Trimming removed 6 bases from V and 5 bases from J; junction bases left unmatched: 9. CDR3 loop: CASSPSQGAHNEQFF. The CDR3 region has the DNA TGTGCCAGCTCCCCAAGCCAGGGGGCCCACAATGAGCAGTTCTTC.

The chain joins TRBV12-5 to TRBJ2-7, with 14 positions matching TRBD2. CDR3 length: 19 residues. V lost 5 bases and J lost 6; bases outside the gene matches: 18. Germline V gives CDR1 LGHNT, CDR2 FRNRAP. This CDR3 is CASGRRDRGGLAGDPEQYF. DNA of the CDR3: TGTGCTAGTGGTCGCCGGGACAGGGGGGGACTAGCGGGAGACCCCGAGCAGTACTTC. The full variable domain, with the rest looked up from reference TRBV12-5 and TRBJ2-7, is DARVTQTPRHKVTEMGQEVTMRCQPILGHNTVFWYRQTMMQGLELLAYFRNRAPLDDSGMPKDRFSAEMPDATLATLKIQPSEPRDSAVYFCASGRRDRGGLAGDPEQYFGPGTRLTVT.

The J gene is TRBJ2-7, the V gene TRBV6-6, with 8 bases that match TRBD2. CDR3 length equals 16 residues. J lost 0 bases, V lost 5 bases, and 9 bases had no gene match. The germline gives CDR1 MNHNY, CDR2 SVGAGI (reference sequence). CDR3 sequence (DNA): TGTGCCAGCAGTCCCGGGGGGGGGCGGAGCTCCTACGAGCAGTACTTC. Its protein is CASSPGGGRSSYEQYF.

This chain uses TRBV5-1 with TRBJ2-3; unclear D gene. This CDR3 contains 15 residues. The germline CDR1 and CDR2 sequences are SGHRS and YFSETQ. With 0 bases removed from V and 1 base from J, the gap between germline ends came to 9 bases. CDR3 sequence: CASSLVDDRTDTQYF. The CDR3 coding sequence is TGCGCCAGCAGCTTGGTGGACGACCGCACAGATACGCAGTATTTT.

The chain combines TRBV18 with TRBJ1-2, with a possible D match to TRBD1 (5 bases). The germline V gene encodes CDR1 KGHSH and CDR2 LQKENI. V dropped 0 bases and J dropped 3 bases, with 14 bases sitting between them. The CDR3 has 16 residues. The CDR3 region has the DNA TGTGCCAGCTCACCACCTCAGGGACCCCCCTACTATGGCTACACCTTC. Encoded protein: CASSPPQGPPYYGYTF.

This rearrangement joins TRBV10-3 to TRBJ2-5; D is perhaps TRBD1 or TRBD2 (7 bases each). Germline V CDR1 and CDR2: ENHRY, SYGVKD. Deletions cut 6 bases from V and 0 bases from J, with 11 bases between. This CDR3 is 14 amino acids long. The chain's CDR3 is CAIRAGTDQETQYF. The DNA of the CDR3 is TGTGCCATCAGAGCGGGGACAGACCAAGAGACCCAGTACTTC.

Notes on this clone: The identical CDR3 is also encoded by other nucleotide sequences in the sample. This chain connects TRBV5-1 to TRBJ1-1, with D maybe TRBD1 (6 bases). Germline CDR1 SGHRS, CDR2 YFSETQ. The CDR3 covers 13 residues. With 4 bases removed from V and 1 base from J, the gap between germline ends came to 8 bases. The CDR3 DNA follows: TGCGCCAGCAGCACGACAGGGAACACTGAAGCTTTCTTT. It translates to CASSTTGNTEAFF.

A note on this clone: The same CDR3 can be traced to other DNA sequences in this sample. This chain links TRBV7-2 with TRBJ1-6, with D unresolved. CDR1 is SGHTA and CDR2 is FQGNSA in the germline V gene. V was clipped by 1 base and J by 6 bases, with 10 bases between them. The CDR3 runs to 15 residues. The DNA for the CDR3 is TGTGCCAGCAGCTTAGTCGAGGGAGGTAATTCACCCCTCCACTTT. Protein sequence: CASSLVEGGNSPLHF.